The entry below gives a single T cell receptor beta chain sequence along with its context. Its cognate antigen is unknown. This sample stems from a study of T cell responses to AZD1222 COVID-19 vaccine. General study points: Unmutated regions of variants are reportedly targeted by nearly half of spike-specific TCRs. A mostly white British donor set with more females was recruited, and clonal diversity was possibly underestimated.

Assay: immunoSEQ multiplex PCR; the TCRdb copy retains only in-frame clones and omits some. The sample shows about 96,000 clones, about nine tenths of them seen only once. The source of this sequence is an adult in good health. The starting material was peripheral blood, obtained on day 0 of AZD1222 vaccination.

The CDR3 region has the DNA TGTGCCAGCAGCTTTTCTGGGAACACTGAAGCTTTCTTT. Translated, it gives CASSFSGNTEAFF. The chain couples TRBV7-3 to TRBJ1-1; D is ambiguous. The germline V gene has CDR1 SGHTA and CDR2 FQGTGA. The CDR3 consists of 13 residues. The V end lost 3 bases, the J end lost 1 base, and 6 bases lay between the germline ends.